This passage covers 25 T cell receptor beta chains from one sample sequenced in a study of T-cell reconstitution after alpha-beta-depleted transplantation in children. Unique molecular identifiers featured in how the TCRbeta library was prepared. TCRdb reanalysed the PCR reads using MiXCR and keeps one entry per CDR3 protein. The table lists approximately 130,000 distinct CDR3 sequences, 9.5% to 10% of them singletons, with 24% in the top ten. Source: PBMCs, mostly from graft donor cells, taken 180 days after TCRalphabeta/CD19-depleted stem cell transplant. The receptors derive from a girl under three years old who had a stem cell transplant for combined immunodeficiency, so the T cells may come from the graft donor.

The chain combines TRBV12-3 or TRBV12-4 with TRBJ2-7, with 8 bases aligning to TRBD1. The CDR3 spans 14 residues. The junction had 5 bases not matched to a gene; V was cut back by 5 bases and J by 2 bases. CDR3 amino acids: CASSPRGLTYEQYF. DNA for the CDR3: TGTGCCAGCAGTCCCAGGGGGCTTACCTACGAGCAGTACTTC.

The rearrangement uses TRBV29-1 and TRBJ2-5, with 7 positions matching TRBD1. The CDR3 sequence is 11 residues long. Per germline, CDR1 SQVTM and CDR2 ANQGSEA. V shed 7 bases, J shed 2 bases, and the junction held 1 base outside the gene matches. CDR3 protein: CSGGQQETQYF. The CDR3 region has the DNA TGCAGCGGGGGACAGCAAGAGACCCAGTACTTC.

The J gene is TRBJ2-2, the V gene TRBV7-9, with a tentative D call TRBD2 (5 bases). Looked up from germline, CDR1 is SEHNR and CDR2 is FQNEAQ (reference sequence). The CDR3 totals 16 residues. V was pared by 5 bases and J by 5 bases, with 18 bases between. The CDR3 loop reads CASSPGPKGGTGELFF. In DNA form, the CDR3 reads TGTGCCAGCAGCCCTGGGCCGAAAGGAGGAACCGGGGAGCTGTTTTTT.

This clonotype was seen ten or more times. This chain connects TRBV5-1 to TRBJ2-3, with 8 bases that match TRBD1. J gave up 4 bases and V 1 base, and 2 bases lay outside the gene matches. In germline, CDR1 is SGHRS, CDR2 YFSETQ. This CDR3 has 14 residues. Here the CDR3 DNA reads TGCGCCAGCAGCTTGCGACAGGGGTCAGATACGCAGTATTTT. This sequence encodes CASSLRQGSDTQYF.

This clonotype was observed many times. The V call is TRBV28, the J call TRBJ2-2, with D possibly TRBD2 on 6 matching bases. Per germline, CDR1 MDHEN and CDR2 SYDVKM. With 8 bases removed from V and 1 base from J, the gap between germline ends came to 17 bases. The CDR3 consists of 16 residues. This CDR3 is CASPKGLPRNTGELFF. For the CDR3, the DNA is TGTGCCAGCCCAAAGGGACTTCCGAGGAACACCGGGGAGCTGTTTTTT. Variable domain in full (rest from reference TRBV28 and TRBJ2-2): DVKVTQSSRYLVKRTGEKVFLECVQDMDHENMFWYRQDPGLGLRLIYFSYDVKMKEKGDIPEGYSVSREKKERFSLILESASTNQTSMYLCASPKGLPRNTGELFFGEGSRLTVL.

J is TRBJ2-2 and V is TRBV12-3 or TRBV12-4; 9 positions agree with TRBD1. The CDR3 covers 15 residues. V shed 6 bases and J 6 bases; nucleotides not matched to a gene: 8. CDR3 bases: TGTGCCAGCAGCCCGGGACAGGGTATTCCCGGGGAGCTGTTTTTT. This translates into CASSPGQGIPGELFF.

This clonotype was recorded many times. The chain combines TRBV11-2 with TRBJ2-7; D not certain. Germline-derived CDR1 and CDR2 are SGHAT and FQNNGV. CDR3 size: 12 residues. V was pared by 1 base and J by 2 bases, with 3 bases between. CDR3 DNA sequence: TGTGCCAGCAGCTTAGGGGCCTACGAGCAGTACTTC. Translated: CASSLGAYEQYF. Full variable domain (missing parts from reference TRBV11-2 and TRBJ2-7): EAGVAQSPRYKIIEKRQSVAFWCNPISGHATLYWYQQILGQGPKLLIQFQNNGVVDDSQLPKDRFSAERLKGVDSTLKIQPAKLEDSAVYLCASSLGAYEQYFGPGTRLTVT.

The CDR3 coding sequence is TGTGCCAGCAGTGGTTCCGGGACTAGCGGGAGAGGCGAGCAGTACTTC. It codes for CASSGSGTSGRGEQYF. The chain uses TRBV12-3 or TRBV12-4 and TRBJ2-7; TRBD2 agrees at 14 bases. CDR3 size: 16 residues. The trim removed 5 bases at V and 6 bases at J, leaving 9 bases unmatched.

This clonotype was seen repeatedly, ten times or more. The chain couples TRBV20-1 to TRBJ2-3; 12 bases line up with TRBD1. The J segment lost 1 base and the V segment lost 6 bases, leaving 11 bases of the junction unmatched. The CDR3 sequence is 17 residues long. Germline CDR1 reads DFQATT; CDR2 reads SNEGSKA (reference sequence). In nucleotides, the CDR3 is TGCAGTGCCGGTCGGCGGGACAGGGGGCTTGGCACAGATACGCAGTATTTT. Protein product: CSAGRRDRGLGTDTQYF.

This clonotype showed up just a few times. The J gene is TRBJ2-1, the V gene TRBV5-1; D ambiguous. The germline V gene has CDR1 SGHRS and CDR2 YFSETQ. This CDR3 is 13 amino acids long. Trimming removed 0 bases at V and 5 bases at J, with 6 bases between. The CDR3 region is CASSLARHNEQFF. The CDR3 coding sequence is TGCGCCAGCAGCTTGGCGCGGCACAATGAGCAGTTCTTC.

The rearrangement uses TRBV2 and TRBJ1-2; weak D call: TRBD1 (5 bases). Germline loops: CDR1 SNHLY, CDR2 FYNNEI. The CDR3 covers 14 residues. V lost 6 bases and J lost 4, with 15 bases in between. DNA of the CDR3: TGTGCCAGCAGCGCCGGACGGGGCGGCTATGGCTACACCTTC. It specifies CASSAGRGGYGYTF. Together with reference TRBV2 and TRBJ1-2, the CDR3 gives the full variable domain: EPEVTQTPSHQVTQMGQEVILRCVPISNHLYFYWYRQILGQKVEFLVSFYNNEISEKSEIFDDQFSVERPDGSNFTLKIRSTKLEDSAMYFCASSAGRGGYGYTFGSGTRLTVV.

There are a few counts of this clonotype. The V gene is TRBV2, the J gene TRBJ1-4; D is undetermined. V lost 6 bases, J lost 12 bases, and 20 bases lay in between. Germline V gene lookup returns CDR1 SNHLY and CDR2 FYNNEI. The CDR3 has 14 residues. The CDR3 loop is CASRPRRAGGELFF. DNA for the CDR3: TGTGCCAGCAGACCTCGGAGGGCTGGAGGTGAACTGTTTTTT.

DNA of the CDR3: TGCGCCAGCAGTCCCGGGACTAGCGGGTTGGTACACCTCAATGAGCAGTTCTTC. It codes for CASSPGTSGLVHLNEQFF. The chain uses TRBV5-1 and TRBJ2-1, with 12 bases lining up with TRBD2. The trim removed 5 bases at V and 6 bases at J, leaving 15 bases unmatched. CDR3 length: 18 residues. Germline V gives CDR1 SGHRS, CDR2 YFSETQ. The variable domain in full, with the rest retrieved from reference TRBV5-1 and TRBJ2-1, is KAGVTQTPRYLIKTRGQQVTLSCSPISGHRSVSWYQQTPGQGLQFLFEYFSETQRNKGNFPGRFSGRQFSNSRSEMNVSTLELGDSALYLCASSPGTSGLVHLNEQFFGPGTRLTVL.

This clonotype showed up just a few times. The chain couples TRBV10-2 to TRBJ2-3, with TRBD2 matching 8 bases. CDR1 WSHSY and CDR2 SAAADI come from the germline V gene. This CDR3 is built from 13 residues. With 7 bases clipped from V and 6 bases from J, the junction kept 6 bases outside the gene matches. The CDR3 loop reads CASTSGSGDTQYF. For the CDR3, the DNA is TGCGCCAGCACGAGCGGGAGTGGCGATACGCAGTATTTT.

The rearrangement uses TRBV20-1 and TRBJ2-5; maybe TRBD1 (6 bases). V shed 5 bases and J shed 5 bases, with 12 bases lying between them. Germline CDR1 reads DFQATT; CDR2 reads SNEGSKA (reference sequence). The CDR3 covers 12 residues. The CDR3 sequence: CSADTRGETQYF. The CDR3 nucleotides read TGCAGTGCTGACACTAGGGGGGAGACCCAGTACTTC.

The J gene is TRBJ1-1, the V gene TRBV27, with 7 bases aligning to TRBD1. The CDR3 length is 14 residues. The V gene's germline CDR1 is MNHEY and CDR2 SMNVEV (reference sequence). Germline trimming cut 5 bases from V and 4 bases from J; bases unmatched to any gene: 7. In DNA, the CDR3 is TGTGCCAGCAGTGTCACAGGGGTTTTCACTGAAGCTTTCTTT. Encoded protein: CASSVTGVFTEAFF.

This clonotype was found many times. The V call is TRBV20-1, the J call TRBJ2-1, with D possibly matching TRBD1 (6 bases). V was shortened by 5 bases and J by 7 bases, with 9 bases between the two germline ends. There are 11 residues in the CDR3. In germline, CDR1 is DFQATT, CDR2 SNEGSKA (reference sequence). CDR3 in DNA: TGCAGTGCTTCAGGGGAGAATGAGCAGTTCTTC. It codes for CSASGENEQFF.

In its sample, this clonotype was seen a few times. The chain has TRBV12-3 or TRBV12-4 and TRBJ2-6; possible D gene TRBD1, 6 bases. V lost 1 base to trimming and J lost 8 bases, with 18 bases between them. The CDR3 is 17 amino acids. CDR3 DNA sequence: TGTGCCAGCAGTTTAGGGGCAGGGACAACGTTGCCCAACGTCCTGACTTTC. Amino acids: CASSLGAGTTLPNVLTF.

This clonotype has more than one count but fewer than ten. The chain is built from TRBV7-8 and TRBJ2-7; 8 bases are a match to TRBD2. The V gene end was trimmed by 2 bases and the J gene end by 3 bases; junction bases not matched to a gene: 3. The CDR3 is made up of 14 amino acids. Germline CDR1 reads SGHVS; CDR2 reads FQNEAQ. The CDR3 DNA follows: TGTGCCAGCAGCTTAACGGGGGGGAACTACGAGCAGTACTTC. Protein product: CASSLTGGNYEQYF.

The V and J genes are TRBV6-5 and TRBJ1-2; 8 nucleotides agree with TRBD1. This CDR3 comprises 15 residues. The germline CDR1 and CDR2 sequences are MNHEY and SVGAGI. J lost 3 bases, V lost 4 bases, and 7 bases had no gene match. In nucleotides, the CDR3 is TGTGCCAGCAGTTTCTTCCCAGGGGGCGACTATGGCTACACCTTC. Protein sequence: CASSFFPGGDYGYTF.

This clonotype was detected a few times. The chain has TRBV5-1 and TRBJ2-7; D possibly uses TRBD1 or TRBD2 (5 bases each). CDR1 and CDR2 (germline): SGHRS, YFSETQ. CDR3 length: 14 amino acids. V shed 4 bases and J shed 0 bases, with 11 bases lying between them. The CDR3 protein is CASSGGRSSYEQYF. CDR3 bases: TGCGCCAGCAGCGGGGGACGAAGCTCCTACGAGCAGTACTTC.

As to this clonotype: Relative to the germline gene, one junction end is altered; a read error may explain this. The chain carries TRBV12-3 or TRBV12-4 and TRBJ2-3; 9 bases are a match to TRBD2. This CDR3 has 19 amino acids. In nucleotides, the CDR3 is TGTGCCAGCAGCCGACGTTGGTGGCGGGAGGGCAGCAGCACAGATACGCAGTATTTC. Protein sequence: CASSRRWWREGSSTDTQYF.

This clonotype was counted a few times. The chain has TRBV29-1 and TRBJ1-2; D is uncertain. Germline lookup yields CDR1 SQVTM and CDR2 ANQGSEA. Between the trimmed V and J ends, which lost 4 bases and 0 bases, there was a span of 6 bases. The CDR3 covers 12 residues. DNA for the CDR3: TGCAGCGTTGTGTGGTCTAACTATGGCTACACCTTC. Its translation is CSVVWSNYGYTF.

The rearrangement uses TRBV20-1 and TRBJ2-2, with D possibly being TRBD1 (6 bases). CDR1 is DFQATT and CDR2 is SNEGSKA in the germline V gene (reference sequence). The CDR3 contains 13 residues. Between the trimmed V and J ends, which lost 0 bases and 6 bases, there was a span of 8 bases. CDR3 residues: CSAREQGPGELFF. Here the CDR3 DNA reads TGCAGTGCTAGAGAACAGGGTCCCGGGGAGCTGTTTTTT.

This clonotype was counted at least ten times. CDR3 sequence (DNA): TGCGCCAGCAGCTTGGGCCCTTCAGCTGGAAACACCATATATTTT. As protein: CASSLGPSAGNTIYF. The chain couples TRBV5-1 to TRBJ1-3; no reliable D call. The CDR3 has 15 amino acids. CDR1 and CDR2 from the germline V gene are SGHRS and YFSETQ. The germline V and J ends were trimmed by 0 bases and 2 bases, with 9 bases remaining between them.